Given below is one T cell receptor (beta chain) in context. The data are from a study of blood T cell repertoires in COVID-19. Study-level background: Italy, Spain and the United States were the sources of the convalescent and acute COVID-19 samples. PBMCs, B-cell-depleted T cells, or T cells were the source of the cDNA or gDNA that made up the material.

V shed 4 bases and J 8 bases; nucleotides not matched to a gene: 7. Germline loops: CDR1 MGHDK, CDR2 SYGVNS. This CDR3 is 13 amino acids long. Original handling: Estimation of nucleated cell counts was performed using reference gene primer amplification. Assay: immunoSEQ multiplex PCR; the TCRdb copy retains only in-frame clones and omits some. That table furnishes V, J and clone size, whereas the DNA furnished D and trimming. The sample lists some 90,000 clones; around 89% were seen once. In Seattle, patients joined the study during active infection and were tracked longitudinally. The sequenced sample was peripheral blood. This receptor was taken from a man between 50 and 59 years old with COVID-19, enrolled during active disease. The chain recombines TRBV25-1 with TRBJ1-2; the match to TRBD1 covers 7 bases. The CDR3 DNA reads TGTGCCAGCAGTGGTTATACAGGGGTGGGCTACACCTTC. It codes for CASSGYTGVGYTF.